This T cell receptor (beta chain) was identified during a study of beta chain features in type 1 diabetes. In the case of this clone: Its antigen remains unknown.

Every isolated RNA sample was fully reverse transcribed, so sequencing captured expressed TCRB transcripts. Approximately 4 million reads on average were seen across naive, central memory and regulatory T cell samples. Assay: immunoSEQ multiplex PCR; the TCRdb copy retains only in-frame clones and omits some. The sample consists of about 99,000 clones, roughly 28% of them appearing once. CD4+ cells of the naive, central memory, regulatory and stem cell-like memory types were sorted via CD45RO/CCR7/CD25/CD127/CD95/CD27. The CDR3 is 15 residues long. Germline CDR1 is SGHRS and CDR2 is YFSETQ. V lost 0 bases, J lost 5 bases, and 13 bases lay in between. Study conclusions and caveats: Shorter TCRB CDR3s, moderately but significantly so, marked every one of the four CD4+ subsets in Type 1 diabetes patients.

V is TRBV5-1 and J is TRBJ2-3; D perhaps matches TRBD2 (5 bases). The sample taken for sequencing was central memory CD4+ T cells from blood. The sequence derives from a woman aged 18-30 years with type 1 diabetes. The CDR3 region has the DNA TGCGCCAGCAGCTTGGAACCGGGAAGGCTAGATACGCAGTATTTT. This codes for CASSLEPGRLDTQYF. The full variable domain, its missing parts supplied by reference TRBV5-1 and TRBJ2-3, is KAGVTQTPRYLIKTRGQQVTLSCSPISGHRSVSWYQQTPGQGLQFLFEYFSETQRNKGNFPGRFSGRQFSNSRSEMNVSTLELGDSALYLCASSLEPGRLDTQYFGPGTRLTVL.